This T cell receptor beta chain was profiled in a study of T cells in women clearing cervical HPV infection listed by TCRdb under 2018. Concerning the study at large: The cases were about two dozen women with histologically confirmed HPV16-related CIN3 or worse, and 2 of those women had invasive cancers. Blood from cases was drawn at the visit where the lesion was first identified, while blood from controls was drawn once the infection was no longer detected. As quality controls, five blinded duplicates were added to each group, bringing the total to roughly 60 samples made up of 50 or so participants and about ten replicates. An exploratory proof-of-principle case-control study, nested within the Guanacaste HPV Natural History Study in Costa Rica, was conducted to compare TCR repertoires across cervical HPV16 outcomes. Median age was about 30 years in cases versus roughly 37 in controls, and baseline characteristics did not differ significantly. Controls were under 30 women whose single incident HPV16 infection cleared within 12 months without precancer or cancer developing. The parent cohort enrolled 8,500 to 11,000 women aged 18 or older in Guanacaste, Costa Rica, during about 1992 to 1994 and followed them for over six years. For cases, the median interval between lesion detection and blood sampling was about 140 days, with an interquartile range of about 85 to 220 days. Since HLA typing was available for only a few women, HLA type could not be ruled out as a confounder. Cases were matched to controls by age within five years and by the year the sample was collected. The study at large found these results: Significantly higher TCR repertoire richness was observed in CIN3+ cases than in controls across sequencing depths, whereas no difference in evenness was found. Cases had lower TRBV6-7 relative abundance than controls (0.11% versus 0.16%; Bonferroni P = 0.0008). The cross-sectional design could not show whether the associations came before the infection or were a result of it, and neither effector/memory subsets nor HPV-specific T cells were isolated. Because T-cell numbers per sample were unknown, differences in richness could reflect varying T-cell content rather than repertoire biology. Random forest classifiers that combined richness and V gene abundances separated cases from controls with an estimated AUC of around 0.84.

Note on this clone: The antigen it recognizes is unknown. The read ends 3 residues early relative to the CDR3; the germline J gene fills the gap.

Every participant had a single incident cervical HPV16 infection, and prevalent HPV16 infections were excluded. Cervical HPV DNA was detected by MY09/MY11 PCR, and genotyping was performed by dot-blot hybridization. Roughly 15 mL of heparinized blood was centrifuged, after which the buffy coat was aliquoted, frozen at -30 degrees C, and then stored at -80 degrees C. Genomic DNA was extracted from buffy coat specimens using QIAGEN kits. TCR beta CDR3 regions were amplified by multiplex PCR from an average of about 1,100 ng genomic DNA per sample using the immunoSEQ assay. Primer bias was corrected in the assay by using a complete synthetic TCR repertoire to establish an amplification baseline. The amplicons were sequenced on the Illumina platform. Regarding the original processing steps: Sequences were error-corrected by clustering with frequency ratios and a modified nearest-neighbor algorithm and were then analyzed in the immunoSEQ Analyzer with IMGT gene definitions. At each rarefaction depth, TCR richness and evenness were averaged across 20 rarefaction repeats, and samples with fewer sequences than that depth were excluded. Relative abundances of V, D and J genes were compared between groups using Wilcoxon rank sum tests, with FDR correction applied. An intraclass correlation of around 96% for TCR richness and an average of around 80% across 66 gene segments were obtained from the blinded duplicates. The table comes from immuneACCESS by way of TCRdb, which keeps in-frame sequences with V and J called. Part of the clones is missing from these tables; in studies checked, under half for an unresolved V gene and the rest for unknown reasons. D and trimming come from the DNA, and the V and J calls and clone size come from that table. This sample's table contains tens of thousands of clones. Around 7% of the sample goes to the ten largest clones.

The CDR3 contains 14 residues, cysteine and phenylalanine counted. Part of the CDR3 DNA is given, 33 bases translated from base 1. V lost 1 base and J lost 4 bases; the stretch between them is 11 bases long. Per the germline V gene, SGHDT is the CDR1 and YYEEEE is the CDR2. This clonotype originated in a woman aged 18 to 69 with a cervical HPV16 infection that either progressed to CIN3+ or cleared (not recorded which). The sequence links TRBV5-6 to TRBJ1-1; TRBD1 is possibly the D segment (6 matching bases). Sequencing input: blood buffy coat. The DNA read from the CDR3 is TGTGCCAGCAGCTTGACGACAGGTTTCACTGAA. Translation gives CASSLTTGFTE. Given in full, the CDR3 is CASSLTTGFTEAFF.